This entry concerns a single T cell receptor (beta chain). Its antigen is not identified. Profiling relied on immunoSEQ multiplex PCR, and the TCRdb table lists in-frame clones only, not all of them. The sample holds more than 60,000 clones, 87% seen once. The data derive from a study of T cell responses to AZD1222 COVID-19 vaccine. Notes on the study in general: Spike-specific TCRs gained breadth and depth after people received two AZD1222 doses. It was only a handful of AZD1222 recipients who were seropositive at baseline.

Between the trimmed V and J ends, which lost 3 bases and 1 base, there was a span of 12 bases. Germline V gives CDR1 SGHTA, CDR2 FQGNSA. This CDR3 region has 15 residues. Sequencing used peripheral blood, obtained 28 days after the second AZD1222 dose. The TCR sequence derives from an adult who received the AZD1222 COVID-19 vaccine. The chain employs TRBV7-2 and TRBJ2-5; perhaps D is TRBD1 or TRBD2 (6 bases each). The CDR3 bases are TGTGCCAGCAGCTTGCTCGGGGGCCTCCAAGAGACCCAGTACTTC. It encodes CASSLLGGLQETQYF.